The clone carrying this TCR beta chain occurred a few times. Its ends do not fully match the called genes, so a read error is possible. It was RNA transcripts that yielded the amplified TCR beta CDR3 regions. RT-PCR in the first round (using the HTBI primer set) targeted the TCR CDR3. TCRdb re-called the multiplex PCR reads with MiXCR, one entry per CDR3 protein. The sample records approximately 300,000 distinct CDR3 sequences, 15% to 20% being singletons. CDR1 MGHRA and CDR2 YSYEKL come from the germline V gene. This CDR3 region has 13 residues. These data are taken from a study of T cells in Graves' hyperthyroidism and ophthalmopathy.

The sample was blood. The source of this sequence is a middle-aged man with Graves' ophthalmopathy. The gene calls are TRBV4-1 and TRBJ1-3, with a tentative D call TRBD1 (6 bases). The chain's CDR3 is CASSQDGQTQTHF. The CDR3 DNA sequence: TGCGCCAGCAGCCAAGACGGACAGACCCAGACACATTTT.